Following are 27 T cell receptor beta chains from one sample sequenced in a study of somatic mutations in cytotoxic T cells in rheumatoid arthritis. TCRdb keeps only in-frame clones here, not all; method: immunoSEQ multiplex PCR. The table includes around 2,500 clones, approximately 86% detected once. The source material was CD8+ T cells sorted from blood. These receptors were obtained from a woman in her 70s with rheumatoid arthritis.

This clone was counted once. The V call is TRBV27, the J call TRBJ2-3, with TRBD2 matching 9 bases. The CDR3 covers 15 residues. Unmatched junction bases numbered 4, after V lost 3 bases and J lost 3 bases. In germline, CDR1 is MNHEY, CDR2 SMNVEV (reference sequence). The CDR3 DNA reads TGTGCCAGCAGTTTGGCGGGAGGGCCGACAGATACGCAGTATTTT. Amino acids: CASSLAGGPTDTQYF.

This clone was found once. The chain recombines TRBV6-1 with TRBJ2-5; 8 nucleotides match TRBD1. The germline V gene encodes CDR1 MNHNS and CDR2 SASEGT. The CDR3 contains 16 residues. Losses at the gene ends were 2 bases for V and 4 bases for J; bases not matched to a gene: 9. In DNA form, the CDR3 reads TGTGCCAGCAGTGAAAGTTCCGGGACAGGACGAGAGACCCAGTACTTC. It codes for CASSESSGTGRETQYF.

J is TRBJ2-7 and V is TRBV11-3, with TRBD1 matching 7 bases. The CDR3 totals 16 residues. CDR1 is SGHNT and CDR2 is YENEEA in the germline V gene. Trimming took 5 bases from V and 1 from J; bases not matched to a gene: 11. CDR3 in amino acids: CASSQRDSPRSYEQYF. CDR3 coding DNA: TGTGCCAGCAGCCAGAGGGACAGCCCCAGATCCTACGAGCAGTACTTC. The full variable domain, with the rest looked up from reference TRBV11-3 and TRBJ2-7, is EAGVVQSPRYKIIEKKQPVAFWCNPISGHNTLYWYLQNLGQGPELLIRYENEEAVDDSQLPKDRFSAERLKGVDSTLKIQPAELGDSAVYLCASSQRDSPRSYEQYFGPGTRLTVT.

The V call is TRBV9, the J call TRBJ2-3; weak D call: TRBD1 (5 bases). The CDR3 length is 15 residues. Trimming removed 1 base from V and 2 bases from J, with 11 bases in between. Germline V CDR1 and CDR2: SGDLS, YYNGEE. Here the CDR3 reads CASSVIRDNTDTQYF. The CDR3 DNA sequence: TGTGCCAGCAGCGTAATCAGGGATAACACAGATACGCAGTATTTT.

This clone has a single count. The DNA for the CDR3 is TGCGCCAGCAGCTTCCGGGAAAACAATCAGCCCCAGCATTTT. Protein: CASSFRENNQPQHF. This sequence joins TRBV4-1 and TRBJ1-5; D unresolved. Germline V gene data show CDR1 as MGHRA and CDR2 as YSYEKL. The CDR3 runs to 14 residues. With 5 bases removed from V and 3 bases from J, the gap between germline ends came to 11 bases.

V and J are TRBV9 and TRBJ2-1, with TRBD1 matching 10 bases. This CDR3 contains 15 residues. J was trimmed by 6 bases and V by 4 bases; bases with no gene match: 7. The germline CDR1 and CDR2 sequences are SGDLS and YYNGEE. The CDR3 is CASSPSGTGANEQFF. In DNA, the CDR3 is TGTGCCAGCAGCCCATCCGGGACAGGGGCCAATGAGCAGTTCTTC.

V gene TRBV7-9 combines with J gene TRBJ2-7; perhaps TRBD2 as D (6 bases). The CDR3 is 15 amino acids. V dropped 3 bases and J dropped 1 base, with 13 bases sitting between them. CDR1 is SEHNR and CDR2 is FQNEAQ in the germline V gene (reference sequence). This CDR3 is CASSLGLGTSYEQYF. Written as DNA, the CDR3 is TGTGCCAGCAGCTTGGGGCTCGGGACTTCCTACGAGCAGTACTTC.

The chain employs TRBV18 and TRBJ1-1; a possible D gene is TRBD1 (6 bases). The CDR3 runs 14 residues. Germline V gene sequence: CDR1 KGHSH, CDR2 LQKENI. Trimming took off 0 bases at V and 8 bases at J, with 13 bases between the two ends. The CDR3 sequence: CASSPPPPGQEAFF. The DNA for the CDR3 is TGTGCCAGCTCACCACCACCCCCGGGACAAGAAGCTTTCTTT.

The chain carries TRBV28 and TRBJ1-5, with 7 bases identical to TRBD1. Germline assignment: CDR1 MDHEN and CDR2 SYDVKM. J lost 7 bases, V lost 6 bases, and 15 bases had no gene match. This CDR3 contains 16 residues. CDR3 sequence: CASSMGDSFGRQPQHF. CDR3 bases: TGTGCCAGCAGCATGGGGGACAGTTTCGGAAGGCAGCCCCAGCATTTT.

The V gene is TRBV19, the J gene TRBJ2-2; TRBD2 matches 9 bases. This CDR3 region has 17 residues. V was clipped by 0 bases and J by 4 bases; unmatched bases: 6. The germline V gene encodes CDR1 LNHDA and CDR2 SQIVND (reference sequence). The CDR3 nucleotides are TGTGCCAGTAGTATAGATCCAGCGGGAGGAGGCACCGGGGAGCTGTTTTTT. The encoded protein is CASSIDPAGGGTGELFF.

The J gene is TRBJ2-1, the V gene TRBV4-3; TRBD2 might be the D (6 bases). Deletions cut 0 bases from V and 3 bases from J, with 15 bases between. Germline V lookup: CDR1 LGHNA, CDR2 YSLEER. There are 17 residues in the CDR3. The CDR3 DNA is TGCGCCAGCAGCCAAGATAGGGCGGGGTACCTCTACAATGAGCAGTTCTTC. Its protein product is CASSQDRAGYLYNEQFF.

The chain carries TRBV5-8 and TRBJ2-5; TRBD2 matches 8 bases. J gave up 4 bases and V 1 base, and 6 bases lay outside the gene matches. The CDR3 length is 15 residues. The V gene's germline CDR1 is SGHTS and CDR2 YDEGEE. The DNA of the CDR3 is TGTGCCAGCAGCTTGACGGGAGGGCCGGGAGAGACCCAGTACTTC. It yields the protein CASSLTGGPGETQYF.

The CDR3 sequence is CASGRTVTDTQYF. In DNA form, the CDR3 reads TGTGCTAGTGGTCGGACAGTCACAGATACGCAGTATTTT. The chain recombines TRBV12-5 with TRBJ2-3, with D possibly matching TRBD1 (6 bases). Trimming stripped 5 bases from V and 2 bases from J, with 8 bases between. The CDR3 is 13 residues long. Per germline, CDR1 LGHNT and CDR2 FRNRAP.

Of note for this clone: The junction differs from germline at one of its ends, possibly a read error. This chain links TRBV29-1 with TRBJ1-1; TRBD1 is a possible D gene (5 bases). This CDR3 has 11 residues. Germline assignment: CDR1 SQVTM and CDR2 ANQGSEA. CDR3 loop: CSIEVNRQAFF. DNA of the CDR3: TGCAGCATTGAGGTAAACAGGCAAGCTTTCTTT.

The genes are TRBV13 and TRBJ2-7, with TRBD2 matching 13 bases. CDR1 is PRHDT, CDR2 FYEKMQ, per germline (reference sequence). This CDR3 contains 16 residues. With V trimmed by 1 base and J by 4 bases, 4 bases remained unmatched. The CDR3: CASSLAWTSGRYEQYF. The DNA for the CDR3 is TGTGCCAGCAGCTTAGCCTGGACTAGCGGGAGATACGAGCAGTACTTC.

A remark on this clone: A read error may produce the germline difference seen at one junction end. The gene calls are TRBV7-7 and TRBJ2-7; 8 bases map to TRBD1. The CDR3 has 14 amino acids. Germline loops: CDR1 SSHAT, CDR2 FNYEAQ (reference sequence). This CDR3 reads CASSLGQGANEQYF. CDR3 sequence (DNA): TGTGCTAGCAGCTTAGGGCAGGGGGCCAACGAGCAGTACTTC.

This clone appeared once. The chain is built from TRBV7-6 and TRBJ2-3; TRBD2 might be the D (5 bases). CDR3 length: 16 residues. V was cut by 1 base and J by 5 bases, with 16 bases left in between. Germline CDR1 and CDR2: SGHVS and FNYEAQ. This CDR3 is CASSLEAELAVDTQYF. In DNA form, the CDR3 reads TGTGCCAGCAGCTTAGAAGCGGAGCTGGCGGTAGATACGCAGTATTTT.

V is TRBV6-5 and J is TRBJ1-3, with D tentatively TRBD1 (5 bases). The CDR3 sequence is 16 residues long. Germline V gene data show CDR1 as MNHEY and CDR2 as SVGAGI. Trimming took 0 bases from V and 0 from J, leaving 9 bases between them. DNA of the CDR3: TGTGCCAGCAGTTACTCGAAACAGGACTCTGGAAACACCATATATTTT. Amino acids: CASSYSKQDSGNTIYF.

This rearrangement joins TRBV2 to TRBJ2-5, with 8 bases aligning to TRBD2. V shed 5 bases, J shed 1 base, and the junction held 6 bases outside the gene matches. CDR1 is SNHLY and CDR2 is FYNNEI in the germline V gene. CDR3 length equals 15 residues. The CDR3 sequence is CASSQSGGSQETQYF. The CDR3 DNA is TGTGCCAGCAGTCAAAGCGGGGGTAGCCAAGAGACCCAGTACTTC.

This chain uses TRBV19 with TRBJ2-6; a weak D match, TRBD2 (5 bases). Trimming cost V 3 bases and J 4 bases, with 10 bases left between them. This CDR3 contains 15 residues. CDR1 and CDR2 from the germline V gene are LNHDA and SQIVND (reference sequence). Here the CDR3 reads CASSISGTGANVLTF. CDR3 nucleotide sequence: TGTGCCAGTAGTATTTCGGGAACGGGGGCCAACGTCCTGACTTTC.

The chain has TRBV30 and TRBJ1-2; 12 nucleotides align to TRBD1. Germline V gives CDR1 GTSNPN, CDR2 SVGIG (reference sequence). Losses at the gene ends were 5 bases for V and 2 bases for J; bases not matched to a gene: 12. This CDR3 has 17 residues. The CDR3 nucleotides are TGTGCCTGGGAACCCTGGGACAGGGGGCGAGGAAACTATGGCTACACCTTC. Protein product: CAWEPWDRGRGNYGYTF.

The chain couples TRBV6-6 to TRBJ1-5, with 7 bases that match TRBD1. V lost 2 bases to trimming and J lost 5 bases; unmatched junction nucleotides: 0. This CDR3 is 13 amino acids long. Germline CDR1 and CDR2: MNHNY and SVGAGI (reference sequence). DNA for the CDR3: TGTGCCAGCAGTTACGACAGGGATCAGCCCCAGCATTTT. This sequence encodes CASSYDRDQPQHF.

The V and J genes are TRBV7-8 and TRBJ2-7, with 9 bases matching TRBD2. The CDR3 spans 15 residues. Germline V gene data show CDR1 as SGHVS and CDR2 as FQNEAQ. The junction had 9 bases not matched to a gene; V was cut back by 0 bases and J by 9 bases. Written as DNA, the CDR3 is TGTGCCAGCAGCTTAGCCTTAGCGGGAGAAATGGGGCAGTACTTC. Protein product: CASSLALAGEMGQYF.

This clone occurred a few times. The chain uses TRBV5-6 and TRBJ2-7; 9 bases agree with TRBD1. Germline CDR1 and CDR2: SGHDT and YYEEEE. CDR3 length: 15 residues. J lost 4 bases, V lost 2 bases, and 7 bases had no gene match. The DNA for the CDR3 is TGTGCCAGCAGCTTCGGGGAAGACAGGGGGTACGAGCAGTACTTC. It translates to CASSFGEDRGYEQYF.

V gene TRBV6-5 combines with J gene TRBJ2-3, with D possibly being TRBD1 (5 bases). This CDR3 spans 12 amino acids. Germline-derived CDR1 and CDR2 are MNHEY and SVGAGI. Trimming cost V 10 bases and J 7 bases, with 15 bases left between them. CDR3 protein: CATQTDSYTQYF. In nucleotides, the CDR3 is TGTGCCACACAAACTGACAGTTATACGCAGTATTTT.

This CDR3 is CASSGGTHNEQFF. CDR3 coding DNA: TGTGCCAGCAGTGGAGGGACTCACAATGAGCAGTTCTTC. V gene TRBV2 combines with J gene TRBJ2-1; D is possibly TRBD2 (6 bases). The CDR3 covers 13 residues. CDR1 and CDR2 from the germline V gene are SNHLY and FYNNEI. V was shortened by 4 bases and J by 5 bases, with 9 bases between the two germline ends.

The rearrangement joins TRBV6-1 to TRBJ2-4; TRBD2 agrees at 8 bases. The germline V gene has CDR1 MNHNS and CDR2 SASEGT. There are 16 residues in the CDR3. J lost 0 bases, V lost 3 bases, and 4 bases had no gene match. The CDR3 nucleotides are TGTGCCAGCAGTGAGCTCGGGGGGGTAGCCAAAAACATTCAGTACTTC. Amino acid sequence: CASSELGGVAKNIQYF.